This T cell receptor beta chain is drawn from a study of blood T cell repertoires in COVID-19 (dated by TCRdb to between 2020 and 2021). A note on the overall study: The collaborator samples originated in the United States, Italy and Spain and spanned the acute and convalescent phases of COVID-19. The prospective study material was composed of cDNA or gDNA derived from T cells, B-cell-depleted T cells, or PBMCs. The dataset comprised deeply sampled blood TCRbeta repertoires from subjects exposed to, actively infected with, or recovered from COVID-19. The repertoires were released in a freely available public database intended as a resource for research on the immune response to SARS-CoV-2. Samples came from the ongoing ImmuneRACE study (first 160 participants) plus 1,254 subjects from 6 global collaborators. A de-identified subject ID, COVID-19 status, age in years and sex were almost always included in the sample metadata. Where available, HLA class I and class II types were taken from metadata supplied by the sample provider and were not determined by assay-based typing. On the study overall, not on this receptor specifically: Clinical and demographic metadata were provided uncurated, with the amount varying by source and participant.

In the case of this clone: Its antigen is currently not known. No base-level quality is on record; no much larger clone is a single base apart.

One collaborating source in Seattle enrolled patients while the patients were actively infected and followed the patients over time throughout the course of disease. Whole blood was collected in K2EDTA tubes by collaborating institutions according to the institutions' own protocols. Collaborator samples were shipped for TCRbeta analysis as frozen whole blood, isolated PBMCs, or DNA extracted from either sample type. TCRbeta CDR3 regions were amplified from genomic DNA using the immunoSEQ Assay, a bias-controlled multiplex PCR. For the original study's pipeline: Nucleated cell counts per sample were estimated from amplification of reference gene primers within the assay. To quantify the absolute abundance of each unique TCRbeta CDR3 rearrangement, sequence reads were collapsed and filtered. For each sample, productive Simpson clonality was calculated as the square root of Simpson's diversity index across productive rearrangements. This is the immuneACCESS table as TCRdb keeps it, with only in-frame sequences that have V and J called. A part of the clones is gone; compared with another copy, unresolved V genes explain less than half, and the rest is unexplained. V and J calls and clone size are copied from that table; D and trimming were computed from the DNA. The sample table shows fewer than 350,000 clones, and around 90% are seen once. The ten largest clonotypes hold roughly 9.9% of the sample.

Relative to germline, V is missing 1 base and J is missing 4 bases, with 10 bases of the junction outside any gene match. The CDR3 holds 17 amino acids from the cysteine to the phenylalanine. Only the CDR3 part of the read is kept: 51 bases, read in frame from the first base. Based on the germline V gene, the CDR1 and CDR2 sequences are SGHDT and YYEEEE. The chain links TRBV5-6 with TRBJ2-2; 7 middle bases align to TRBD1. This TCR derives from a man aged 25-40 years with COVID-19, enrolled during active disease. Sequencing was performed on peripheral blood. The CDR3 loop reads CASSLFYEGAGTGELFF. The DNA is TGTGCCAGCAGCTTGTTTTATGAGGGGGCAGGCACCGGGGAGCTGTTTTTT.